The 25 T cell receptor beta chains below come from one sample, sequenced in a study of Tregs in tolerant kidney transplant recipients. The protocol was immunoSEQ multiplex PCR, while the TCRdb copy is restricted to in-frame clones and leaves out a portion. The sample has tens of thousands of clones, less than 98% seen once. The material was Tregs from blood, obtained before the transplant. These receptors were obtained from a human donor who received a combined kidney and bone marrow transplant.

CDR3 loop: CASSDPLRRSYNSPLHF. CDR3 in DNA: TGCGCCAGCAGTGATCCCCTACGTCGCTCCTATAATTCACCCCTCCACTTT. V and J are TRBV10-1 and TRBJ1-6; D call uncertain. CDR3 length: 17 amino acids. The V gene's germline CDR1 is WNHNN and CDR2 SYGVQD (reference sequence). The germline V and J ends were trimmed by 3 bases and 0 bases, with 12 bases remaining between them.

The chain combines TRBV19 with TRBJ1-5; 8 positions agree with TRBD1. The CDR3 is made up of 14 amino acids. CDR1 is LNHDA, CDR2 SQIVND, per germline (reference sequence). V gave up 1 base and J gave up 9 bases; unmatched junction bases: 5. The CDR3 sequence: CASSIVQGAGPQHF. CDR3 nucleotides: TGTGCCAGTAGTATAGTTCAGGGGGCCGGGCCCCAGCATTTT.

The rearrangement joins TRBV29-1 to TRBJ2-2; tentative D call: TRBD2 (6 bases). Germline-derived CDR1 and CDR2 are SQVTM and ANQGSEA. The CDR3 loop spans 13 amino acids. V was cut by 5 bases and J by 8 bases, with 15 bases left in between. The CDR3 nucleotides read TGCAGCGTTAAAGTCATCCTAGCGGGGGAGCTGTTTTTT. Translating gives CSVKVILAGELFF.

This chain links TRBV10-1 with TRBJ2-5; no definite D call. This CDR3 has 12 amino acids. Trimming cost V 0 bases and J 6 bases, with 5 bases left between them. Germline CDR1 is WNHNN and CDR2 is SYGVQD (reference sequence). CDR3 in amino acids: CASSESRKTQYF. CDR3 sequence (DNA): TGCGCCAGCAGTGAGTCGAGGAAGACCCAGTACTTC.

In this sample, this clone turned up once. The chain carries TRBV7-6 and TRBJ2-3; TRBD2 aligns across 7 bases. The trim removed 0 bases at V and 4 bases at J, leaving 4 bases unmatched. The CDR3 loop spans 15 amino acids. Germline loops: CDR1 SGHVS, CDR2 FNYEAQ. CDR3 DNA sequence: TGTGCCAGCAGCTTAGCGGGGGGGGGAGCAGATACGCAGTATTTT. This codes for CASSLAGGGADTQYF.

The chain uses TRBV5-1 and TRBJ2-5; 7 nucleotides match TRBD1. J was trimmed by 2 bases and V by 2 bases; bases with no gene match: 6. CDR3 size: 15 residues. CDR1 is SGHRS, CDR2 YFSETQ, per germline. The DNA of the CDR3 is TGCGCCAGCAGCTTCCGACCGGGACAGCAAGAGACCCAGTACTTC. Translated, it gives CASSFRPGQQETQYF.

This clone was seen a single time. The V call is TRBV7-6, the J call TRBJ1-2; 12 bases fit TRBD1. Germline V gene lookup returns CDR1 SGHVS and CDR2 FNYEAQ. The CDR3 extends over 16 amino acids. V trimming: 3 bases; J trimming: 7 bases; junction bases outside the gene matches: 9. CDR3 in DNA: TGTGCCAGCAGCTTTAATAACCGGGACAGGGGGCTTGGCTACACCTTC. Residues: CASSFNNRDRGLGYTF. Using reference TRBV7-6 and TRBJ1-2 for the parts outside the CDR3, the full variable domain is GAGVSQSPRYKVTKRGQDVALRCDPISGHVSLYWYRQALGQGPEFLTYFNYEAQQDKSGLPNDRFSAERPEGSISTLTIQRTEQRDSAMYRCASSFNNRDRGLGYTFGSGTRLTVV.

The rearrangement joins TRBV9 to TRBJ2-7, with 9 bases fitting TRBD1. Per germline, CDR1 SGDLS and CDR2 YYNGEE. The J segment lost 1 base and the V segment lost 3 bases, leaving 2 bases of the junction unmatched. CDR3 length equals 14 residues. In DNA form, the CDR3 reads TGTGCCAGCAGCGAGGGACAGGGATCCTACGAGCAGTACTTC. Its protein product is CASSEGQGSYEQYF.

The V call is TRBV11-2, the J call TRBJ2-3, with TRBD1 identical over 7 bases. Germline V lookup: CDR1 SGHAT, CDR2 FQNNGV. The CDR3 is made up of 16 amino acids. Trimming took 1 base from V and 3 from J; bases not matched to a gene: 7. CDR3 DNA: TGTGCCAGCAGCTTAGCTTGGGGGACAGCAACAGATACGCAGTATTTT. Encoded protein: CASSLAWGTATDTQYF.

The chain is built from TRBV7-8 and TRBJ2-5; no clear D gene. Germline values: CDR1 SGHVS, CDR2 FQNEAQ. Trimming took 1 base from V and 5 from J, leaving 8 bases between them. The CDR3 consists of 13 residues. CDR3 sequence reads: CASSLGVRETQYF. In nucleotides, the CDR3 is TGTGCCAGCAGCTTAGGCGTCCGGGAGACCCAGTACTTC.

On this clone itself: The conserved phenylalanine or tryptophan is not found at the CDR3 terminus, so this likely reflects a read error. Because the CDR3's place on the DNA is in doubt, the DNA is left out and the CDR3 is given as listed by TCRdb. V gene TRBV29-1 combines with J gene TRBJ1-3; the table assigns TRBD1, which was not confirmed against the DNA. Germline CDR1 reads SQVTM; CDR2 reads ANQGSEA. Counting both end residues, the CDR3 totals 12 amino acids. CDR3: CSVEVSETVLLV.

The rearrangement uses TRBV7-3 and TRBJ2-3; D call uncertain. Germline loops: CDR1 SGHTA, CDR2 FQGTGA. The CDR3 sequence is 13 residues long. V was clipped by 5 bases and J by 3 bases, with 9 bases between them. The CDR3 DNA reads as TGTGCCAGCAGCCCATCTAGGACAGATACGCAGTATTTT. Protein sequence: CASSPSRTDTQYF.

The chain is built from TRBV11-1 and TRBJ2-7, with TRBD2 matching 11 bases. V lost 5 bases and J lost 0; bases outside the gene matches: 9. CDR1 and CDR2 (germline): SGHAT, FQDESV (reference sequence). This CDR3 contains 17 residues. The CDR3: CASSKGPGTSGSYEQYF. CDR3 DNA: TGTGCCAGCAGCAAGGGCCCCGGGACTAGCGGCTCCTACGAGCAGTACTTC.

The genes are TRBV7-8 and TRBJ2-3, with no clear D. V lost 7 bases to trimming and J lost 6 bases, with 8 bases between them. There are 11 residues in the CDR3. CDR1 and CDR2 (germline): SGHVS, FQNEAQ. In nucleotides, the CDR3 is TGTGCCAGCATTGGTAGCGATACGCAGTATTTT. Its translation is CASIGSDTQYF.

The genes are TRBV19 and TRBJ2-7, with 9 positions matching TRBD1. This CDR3 is built from 15 residues. J was trimmed by 4 bases and V by 5 bases; bases with no gene match: 9. Germline-derived CDR1 and CDR2 are LNHDA and SQIVND (reference sequence). CDR3: CASSLHGQGPYEQYF. The CDR3 bases are TGTGCCAGTAGTCTCCATGGACAGGGGCCGTACGAGCAGTACTTC.

The rearrangement links TRBV7-9 to TRBJ2-3; 9 bases agree with TRBD2. V trimming: 4 bases; J trimming: 6 bases; junction bases outside the gene matches: 11. This CDR3 is built from 16 residues. In germline, CDR1 is SEHNR, CDR2 FQNEAQ (reference sequence). CDR3: CASSWSSAGGADTQYF. For the CDR3, the DNA is TGTGCCAGCAGCTGGAGTTCAGCGGGGGGAGCGGATACGCAGTATTTT.

The rearrangement links TRBV27 to TRBJ1-1, with D perhaps matching TRBD1 (5 bases). Deletions cut 6 bases from V and 5 bases from J, with 13 bases between. This CDR3 is 13 amino acids long. Germline values: CDR1 MNHEY, CDR2 SMNVEV (reference sequence). CDR3 protein: CASRFWGGTEAFF. CDR3 DNA: TGTGCCAGCAGGTTCTGGGGGGGGACTGAAGCTTTCTTT.

The chain combines TRBV28 with TRBJ1-5; D might be TRBD1 (6 bases). This CDR3 comprises 16 residues. V gave up 3 bases and J gave up 8 bases, with 20 bases separating them. The germline V gene encodes CDR1 MDHEN and CDR2 SYDVKM. CDR3 in DNA: TGTGCCAGCAGTTTTTGGACGGCCAGGGGTATGGAGCCCCAGCATTTT. The encoded protein is CASSFWTARGMEPQHF.

This chain connects TRBV7-2 to TRBJ2-3; weak D call: TRBD2 (5 bases). Germline V gene lookup returns CDR1 SGHTA and CDR2 FQGNSA. V was shortened by 4 bases and J by 3 bases, with 14 bases between the two germline ends. The CDR3 covers 15 residues. The CDR3 coding sequence is TGTGCCAGCAGCTGGGTAGCGTATAAGACAGATACGCAGTATTTT. Encoded protein: CASSWVAYKTDTQYF.

This chain uses TRBV14 with TRBJ1-2; D ambiguous. CDR3 length: 14 amino acids. V was cut by 9 bases and J by 0 bases, with 14 bases left in between. Germline lookup yields CDR1 SGHDN and CDR2 FVKESK. The CDR3 sequence is CARELPRSNYGYTF. Written as DNA, the CDR3 is TGTGCCAGGGAGCTTCCACGCTCTAACTATGGCTACACCTTC.

The genes are TRBV5-1 and TRBJ2-3; D gene unclear. The CDR3 has 12 residues. V was trimmed by 2 bases and J by 4 bases, leaving 5 bases between them. CDR1 SGHRS and CDR2 YFSETQ come from the germline V gene. CDR3 in amino acids: CASSFSSDTQYF. The CDR3 DNA is TGCGCCAGCAGCTTTTCGTCAGATACGCAGTATTTT.

J is TRBJ2-1 and V is TRBV7-9, with a tentative D call TRBD2 (6 bases). The V end lost 5 bases, the J end lost 13 bases, and 9 bases lay between the germline ends. Germline V CDR1 and CDR2: SEHNR, FQNEAQ (reference sequence). The CDR3 has 10 amino acids. The CDR3 DNA reads as TGTGCCAGCAGCGGGACTCAACAGTTCTTC. As protein: CASSGTQQFF.

The chain has TRBV19 and TRBJ2-3; 10 positions match TRBD2. Germline V gene data show CDR1 as LNHDA and CDR2 as SQIVND (reference sequence). V lost 1 base, J lost 9 bases, and 16 bases stayed unmatched. The CDR3 runs 18 residues. The CDR3 spells CASSIASSGGSPQETQYF. CDR3 nucleotide sequence: TGTGCCAGTAGTATAGCCTCTAGCGGGGGCTCTCCCCAGGAGACGCAGTATTTT. Full variable domain (rest looked up from reference TRBV19 and TRBJ2-3): DGGITQSPKYLFRKEGQNVTLSCEQNLNHDAMYWYRQDPGQGLRLIYYSQIVNDFQKGDIAEGYSVSREKKESFPLTVTSAQKNPTAFYLCASSIASSGGSPQETQYFGPGTRLTVL.

The chain couples TRBV12-5 to TRBJ2-7; the D gene is possibly TRBD2 (6 bases). The germline gives CDR1 LGHNT, CDR2 FRNRAP. V was shortened by 2 bases and J by 6 bases, with 17 bases between the two germline ends. The CDR3 is 15 residues long. The CDR3 coding sequence is TGTGCTAGTGGTTTGTTACCGTTGGAGGGAGGCGAGCAGTACTTC. Translation gives CASGLLPLEGGEQYF.

CDR3 residues: CASSPDPKGASSYNSPLHF. CDR3 DNA sequence: TGCGCCAGCAGCCCGGACCCAAAGGGGGCTAGCTCCTATAATTCACCCCTCCACTTT. The rearrangement uses TRBV4-3 and TRBJ1-6; 7 nucleotides line up with TRBD1. V lost 4 bases to trimming and J lost 0 bases; unmatched junction nucleotides: 12. This CDR3 spans 19 amino acids. Germline values: CDR1 LGHNA, CDR2 YSLEER.